Listed here is a single TCR beta chain. Its antigen remains unidentified. Trimming shortened V by 8 bases and J by 3 bases, and 14 bases separated the two germline ends. The CDR3 covers 13 residues. CDR1 is MNHEY and CDR2 is SMNVEV in the germline V gene (reference sequence). This entry belongs to a study of cytomegalovirus exposure and HLA in healthy donors. Regarding the study as a whole: Reports indicate that TCR beta sequences accurately predicted the HLA-A and HLA-B alleles of most subjects. Differences between HLA loci emerged in a later analysis of TCR association rates, with DRB1 most and HLA-C fewest. According to a later analysis, most TCR beta chains associated with CMV appeared HLA-restricted. Some V segments, including TRBV6-2 and TRBV6-3, were excluded as indistinguishable.

PCR involved 60 Vbeta and 13 Jbeta primers. The repertoire was sequenced with immunoSEQ multiplex PCR; TCRdb's copy has only in-frame clones and lacks some. The sample lists 120,000 or so clones, around 80% occurring once. The sequenced sample consisted of PBMCs. The source of this sequence is a man aged 25-45 years in good health and CMV-seronegative. The V gene is TRBV27, the J gene TRBJ2-7; D perhaps matches TRBD2 (5 bases). The CDR3 reads CASSPGVHYEQYF. DNA for the CDR3: TGTGCCAGCTCCCCCGGGGTTCACTACGAGCAGTACTTC.